One and the same sample provided the 24 T cell receptor beta chains below, sequenced in a study of T cell changes during pregnancy in multiple sclerosis. Sequencing was performed with immunoSEQ multiplex PCR; in TCRdb, only in-frame clones are kept and a portion is missing. The sample contains about 60,000 clones, 91% of which appear only once. The source was CD4+ T cells from peripheral blood mononuclear cells, collected in the first trimester of pregnancy. Every receptor here comes from a female donor with multiple sclerosis, enrolled in a pregnancy study.

This sequence joins TRBV7-2 and TRBJ1-5, with D possibly being TRBD1 (6 bases). The CDR3 sequence is 16 residues long. The germline gives CDR1 SGHTA, CDR2 FQGNSA. V was cut by 4 bases and J by 7 bases, with 20 bases left in between. CDR3 DNA sequence: TGTGCCAGCAGCTCAGGCGCCCGGGGGGCTCCCCAGCCCCAGCATTTT. It specifies CASSSGARGAPQPQHF.

The rearrangement uses TRBV19 and TRBJ2-5; TRBD2 aligns across 12 bases. Trimming took 5 bases from V and 2 from J; bases not matched to a gene: 0. This CDR3 has 14 residues. Germline lookup yields CDR1 LNHDA and CDR2 SQIVND (reference sequence). CDR3 sequence: CASSGLAGQETQYF. CDR3 DNA: TGTGCCAGTAGTGGACTAGCGGGGCAAGAGACCCAGTACTTC.

V usage is TRBV30 and J usage is TRBJ2-3; D might be TRBD2 (8 bases). This CDR3 has 15 residues. The V and J ends lost 3 bases and 3 bases respectively, with 16 bases between them. CDR1 and CDR2 (germline): GTSNPN, SVGIG (reference sequence). CDR3 nucleotides: TGTGCCTGGAGCCAGGGGGGACTAGATACAGATACGCAGTATTTT. It yields the protein CAWSQGGLDTDTQYF.

The V call is TRBV29-1, the J call TRBJ1-3, with TRBD1 identical over 7 bases. This CDR3 contains 17 residues. The J segment lost 2 bases and the V segment lost 1 base, leaving 11 bases of the junction unmatched. Germline V lookup: CDR1 SQVTM, CDR2 ANQGSEA. The CDR3 loop is CSVEVLLGRGPGNTIYF. The DNA for the CDR3 is TGCAGCGTTGAAGTATTACTAGGAAGGGGGCCTGGAAACACCATATATTTT.

The J gene is TRBJ2-7, the V gene TRBV6-5; TRBD1 matches 10 bases. The CDR3 has 15 residues. The germline V gene has CDR1 MNHEY and CDR2 SVGAGI. The V gene end was trimmed by 5 bases and the J gene end by 2 bases; junction bases not matched to a gene: 6. The CDR3 DNA reads TGTGCCAGCAGTCACAGACAGGGGGCTCCCTACGAGCAGTACTTC. Amino acids: CASSHRQGAPYEQYF.

This chain connects TRBV18 to TRBJ2-3; 11 positions agree with TRBD2. With 4 bases clipped from V and 0 bases from J, the junction kept 3 bases outside the gene matches. Germline-derived CDR1 and CDR2 are KGHSH and LQKENI. The length of the CDR3 is 16 residues. The CDR3 DNA follows: TGTGCCAGCTCACTAAGGACTAGCGGGAGCACAGATACGCAGTATTTT. Translation gives CASSLRTSGSTDTQYF.

The CDR3 sequence: CASSLSGGQAFF. DNA of the CDR3: TGTGCCAGCAGCTTATCTGGGGGCCAAGCTTTCTTT. V and J are TRBV7-9 and TRBJ1-1, with D perhaps TRBD1 (6 bases). V lost 2 bases, J lost 9 bases, and 10 bases lay in between. Germline V lookup: CDR1 SEHNR, CDR2 FQNEAQ (reference sequence). The length of the CDR3 is 12 residues.

The chain employs TRBV5-4 and TRBJ1-1; a weak D match, TRBD1 (6 bases). The CDR3 consists of 16 residues. V lost 4 bases to trimming and J lost 4 bases, with 20 bases between them. CDR1 is SGHNT, CDR2 YYREEE, per germline (reference sequence). The CDR3 coding sequence is TGTGCCAGCAGCCCTACAGGGAGCCAAGTTCCCACTGAAGCTTTCTTT. It yields the protein CASSPTGSQVPTEAFF.

The count of this clone is one. The chain recombines TRBV7-2 with TRBJ1-4; D may be TRBD1 (6 bases). CDR1 is SGHTA, CDR2 FQGNSA, per germline. The CDR3 loop spans 16 amino acids. V was pared by 2 bases and J by 8 bases, with 18 bases between. The CDR3 DNA sequence: TGTGCCAGCAGCTTAAATTCGGGGGGGCTTGGGGAAAAACTGTTTTTT. This encodes CASSLNSGGLGEKLFF. Full variable domain (remainder filled in from reference TRBV7-2 and TRBJ1-4): GAGVSQSPSNKVTEKGKDVELRCDPISGHTALYWYRQSLGQGLEFLIYFQGNSAPDKSGLPSDRFSAERTGGSVSTLTIQRTQQEDSAVYLCASSLNSGGLGEKLFFGSGTQLSVL.

The rearrangement joins TRBV4-2 to TRBJ2-2; TRBD2 matches at 7 bases. There are 17 residues in the CDR3. Looked up from germline, CDR1 is LGHNA and CDR2 is YNFKEQ. The ends lost 1 base at V and 0 bases at J; junction bases unmatched: 5. The CDR3 bases are TGTGCCAGCAGCCAAGGGCTAGCGGCCGCGAACACCGGGGAGCTGTTTTTT. It codes for CASSQGLAAANTGELFF.

The rearrangement links TRBV15 to TRBJ1-4; D is unresolved. The CDR3 covers 14 residues. The V end lost 3 bases, the J end lost 4 bases, and 9 bases lay between the germline ends. The germline V gene encodes CDR1 LNHNV and CDR2 YYDKDF (reference sequence). As DNA, the CDR3 is TGTGCCACCAGCAGGGGAGCGGGTAATGAAAAACTGTTTTTT. Translating gives CATSRGAGNEKLFF.

The chain couples TRBV13 to TRBJ2-1; D gene ambiguous. From germline, CDR1 is PRHDT and CDR2 FYEKMQ (reference sequence). Trimming pared 5 bases from V and 6 bases from J, leaving 17 bases between. This CDR3 has 15 residues. The CDR3 sequence is CASSPTFLAGNEQFF. The CDR3 region has the DNA TGTGCCAGCAGCCCGACGTTTCTCGCAGGCAATGAGCAGTTCTTC.

This clone was seen a few times. This chain uses TRBV4-2 with TRBJ1-2; the D is unclear. The CDR3 sequence is 14 residues long. V shed 2 bases and J shed 1 base, with 8 bases lying between them. The germline CDR1 and CDR2 sequences are LGHNA and YNFKEQ. The CDR3 DNA sequence: TGTGCCAGCAGCCAAACACAGAGTAACTATGGCTACACCTTC. Its translation is CASSQTQSNYGYTF.

The gene calls are TRBV18 and TRBJ2-2; unclear D gene. The CDR3 loop spans 14 amino acids. Germline CDR1 KGHSH, CDR2 LQKENI. The germline V and J ends were trimmed by 3 bases and 0 bases, with 5 bases remaining between them. CDR3: CASSPYTNTGELFF. DNA of the CDR3: TGTGCCAGCTCACCGTATACGAACACCGGGGAGCTGTTTTTT.

This chain joins TRBV18 and TRBJ2-3, with 11 bases fitting TRBD2. In germline, CDR1 is KGHSH, CDR2 LQKENI. Trimming took 4 bases from V and 5 from J; bases not matched to a gene: 8. The CDR3 has 16 residues. The CDR3 here is CASSRPSGGPGDTQYF. The CDR3 bases are TGTGCCAGCTCACGACCTAGCGGGGGGCCGGGAGATACGCAGTATTTT.

The chain combines TRBV7-9 with TRBJ2-7, with no clear D. Germline V gene sequence: CDR1 SEHNR, CDR2 FQNEAQ (reference sequence). Trimming took off 8 bases at V and 1 base at J, with 6 bases between the two ends. The CDR3 runs to 11 residues. The DNA for the CDR3 is TGTGCCAGCGGGCAGTCCTACGAGCAGTACTTC. It encodes CASGQSYEQYF.

There are a few counts of this clone. The chain carries TRBV6-5 and TRBJ2-7, with TRBD2 identical over 8 bases. The CDR3 is 14 residues long. Germline V gene sequence: CDR1 MNHEY, CDR2 SVGAGI. The V gene end was trimmed by 6 bases and the J gene end by 2 bases; junction bases not matched to a gene: 6. The CDR3 region is CASSGGGPTYEQYF. CDR3 coding DNA: TGTGCCAGCAGCGGCGGGGGGCCGACCTACGAGCAGTACTTC.

This chain uses TRBV6-1 with TRBJ1-2, with 8 bases that match TRBD1. Germline CDR1 is MNHNS and CDR2 is SASEGT. Trimming removed 6 bases from V and 4 bases from J; junction bases left unmatched: 4. This CDR3 comprises 13 residues. Here the CDR3 reads CASRDRVGYGYTF. The CDR3 region has the DNA TGTGCCAGCAGGGACAGGGTTGGCTATGGCTACACCTTC.

The chain is built from TRBV11-2 and TRBJ2-7; tentatively, D is TRBD1 (5 bases). CDR1 and CDR2 (germline): SGHAT, FQNNGV. Deletions cut 0 bases from V and 1 base from J, with 13 bases between. This CDR3 comprises 16 residues. The CDR3 sequence is CASSLEGVGRSYEQYF. The CDR3 DNA sequence: TGTGCCAGCAGCTTAGAAGGGGTAGGTCGATCCTACGAGCAGTACTTC.

The V and J genes are TRBV9 and TRBJ2-1, with 9 positions matching TRBD2. The CDR3 is 16 residues long. Trimming took 0 bases from V and 5 from J; bases not matched to a gene: 6. CDR1 is SGDLS and CDR2 is YYNGEE in the germline V gene. In nucleotides, the CDR3 is TGTGCCAGCAGCGTAGCAACTAGCGGGCGCGACAATGAGCAGTTCTTC. Protein product: CASSVATSGRDNEQFF.

CDR3 sequence reads: CASSFDRESYGYTF. In DNA form, the CDR3 reads TGTGCCAGCAGTTTTGACAGAGAAAGCTATGGCTACACCTTC. This chain connects TRBV2 to TRBJ1-2; TRBD1 might be the D (5 bases). Trimming took 5 bases from V and 4 from J, leaving 14 bases between them. Germline V gene sequence: CDR1 SNHLY, CDR2 FYNNEI. The CDR3 is 14 amino acids.

The V and J genes are TRBV5-4 and TRBJ1-1, with 8 bases lining up with TRBD1. Germline V CDR1 and CDR2: SGHNT, YYREEE (reference sequence). J was trimmed by 8 bases and V by 3 bases; bases with no gene match: 9. This CDR3 is built from 14 residues. Here the CDR3 DNA reads TGTGCCAGCAGCTGGGACAGGAGTTCCCTCGAAGCTTTCTTT. Its translation is CASSWDRSSLEAFF.

CDR3 nucleotides: TGTGCCAGCAGTCCCTCTTACAGGGGAGATACGCAGTATTTT. Amino acids: CASSPSYRGDTQYF. This chain joins TRBV27 and TRBJ2-3; 7 bases are shared with TRBD1. V was pared by 5 bases and J by 5 bases, with 7 bases of the junction left unmatched. The germline V gene encodes CDR1 MNHEY and CDR2 SMNVEV (reference sequence). This CDR3 comprises 14 residues.

V and J are TRBV10-3 and TRBJ1-2; D is unresolved. Trimming took off 9 bases at V and 6 bases at J, with 20 bases between the two ends. Germline loops: CDR1 ENHRY, CDR2 SYGVKD. The CDR3 loop spans 14 amino acids. The CDR3 loop is CAITKGRGDDGYTF. CDR3 nucleotides: TGTGCCATAACGAAGGGTCGGGGAGACGATGGCTACACCTTC.